These 9 T cell receptor beta chains were all obtained from the same sample, sequenced in a study of identical twins. In TCRdb, the 5' RACE reads were re-called with MiXCR into one record per CDR3 protein. Here the sample spans 1.5 million to 2 million distinct CDR3 sequences, more than 30% being singletons. The sequencing sample was made of cord blood. The source of these receptors is a newborn girl in good health.

This clonotype was counted a few times. CDR3 amino acids: CASSSGLAGARQYF. The CDR3 DNA follows: TGTGCCAGCAGTTCGGGACTAGCGGGGGCTCGGCAGTACTTC. The chain is built from TRBV12-3 or TRBV12-4 and TRBJ2-7, with TRBD2 identical over 14 bases. V shed 4 bases and J 9 bases; nucleotides not matched to a gene: 5. This CDR3 spans 14 amino acids.

This clonotype was detected a few times. V is TRBV7-7 and J is TRBJ2-3; 7 nucleotides align to TRBD2. The ends lost 5 bases at V and 4 bases at J; junction bases unmatched: 6. Germline V CDR1 and CDR2: SSHAT, FNYEAQ (reference sequence). The CDR3 totals 14 residues. The CDR3 is CASSPQAGPDTQYF. CDR3 sequence (DNA): TGTGCCAGCAGCCCCCAAGCGGGGCCAGATACGCAGTATTTT.

This clonotype was seen only a few times. The rearrangement joins TRBV29-1 to TRBJ1-1; D is ambiguous. V lost 4 bases, J lost 6 bases, and 6 bases lay in between. Germline values: CDR1 SQVTM, CDR2 ANQGSEA. The CDR3 extends over 10 amino acids. The CDR3 DNA reads TGCAGCGTTGTAAACGCTGAAGCTTTCTTT. Protein: CSVVNAEAFF.

This clonotype was seen more than once but under ten times. The chain joins TRBV4-1 to TRBJ2-1; 8 bases map to TRBD2. Germline-derived CDR1 and CDR2 are MGHRA and YSYEKL. Trimming at V came to 3 bases and at J to 1 base, leaving 17 bases not matched to a gene. The CDR3 totals 20 residues. The CDR3 loop is CASSHLVSGSKGRSYNEQFF. The CDR3 region has the DNA TGCGCCAGCAGCCACCTCGTGAGCGGGAGCAAAGGACGGTCCTACAATGAGCAGTTCTTC.

This clonotype was picked up a small number of times. This chain's CDR3 is CASSLGPQLGVYEQYF. The DNA of the CDR3 is TGTGCCAGCAGCTTAGGACCACAGTTAGGTGTCTACGAGCAGTACTTC. The chain couples TRBV7-8 to TRBJ2-7; D is unclear. This CDR3 is 16 amino acids long. V lost 1 base, J lost 3 bases, and 16 bases lay in between. CDR1 SGHVS and CDR2 FQNEAQ come from the germline V gene.

J is TRBJ2-1 and V is TRBV7-8; 10 nucleotides align to TRBD2. Unmatched junction bases numbered 4, after V lost 1 base and J lost 4 bases. CDR1 is SGHVS, CDR2 FQNEAQ, per germline. The CDR3 totals 16 residues. In DNA, the CDR3 is TGTGCCAGCAGCTTAGAGGGGACTAGCGAATACAATGAGCAGTTCTTC. Translated: CASSLEGTSEYNEQFF.

This clonotype was counted between two and nine times. The chain couples TRBV27 to TRBJ2-7; D possibly corresponds to TRBD2 (5 bases). V was cut by 8 bases and J by 3 bases, with 23 bases left in between. Germline lookup yields CDR1 MNHEY and CDR2 SMNVEV (reference sequence). The CDR3 totals 16 residues. CDR3 protein: CASHLTRPGMGYEQYF. In DNA, the CDR3 is TGTGCCAGCCACTTGACTCGGCCGGGGATGGGCTACGAGCAGTACTTC.

This clonotype was counted only a few times. V usage is TRBV10-3 and J usage is TRBJ2-7; possible D gene TRBD2, 5 bases. The germline V gene has CDR1 ENHRY and CDR2 SYGVKD. With 0 bases removed from V and 4 bases from J, the gap between germline ends came to 16 bases. The CDR3 is made up of 16 amino acids. The CDR3 nucleotides read TGTGCCATCAGTGAGTCAGGCGCGAGGGTAGGTTACGAGCAGTACTTC. It is translated as CAISESGARVGYEQYF.

This clonotype was seen only a few times. The chain has TRBV28 and TRBJ2-3; D uncertain. This CDR3 is 13 amino acids long. Trimming pared 7 bases from V and 0 bases from J, leaving 8 bases between. Germline V gene lookup returns CDR1 MDHEN and CDR2 SYDVKM. CDR3 in amino acids: CASKGASTDTQYF. CDR3 nucleotides: TGTGCCAGCAAGGGTGCTAGCACAGATACGCAGTATTTT.